This TCR beta chain emerged from a study of T cell changes during pregnancy in multiple sclerosis. CDR3 length: 15 residues. Between the trimmed V and J ends, which lost 5 bases and 6 bases, there was a span of 16 bases. Germline CDR1 is SEHNR and CDR2 is FQNEAQ (reference sequence). Profiling relied on immunoSEQ multiplex PCR, and the TCRdb table lists in-frame clones only, not all of them. The sample gives 30,000 to 35,000 clones, roughly 88% of which show up once; around 4.1% is in the top ten. The receptor comes from a female donor with multiple sclerosis, enrolled in a pregnancy study. Sequencing used CD8+ T cells from peripheral blood mononuclear cells, obtained after pregnancy. This chain connects TRBV7-9 to TRBJ2-2, with a weak D call TRBD2 (6 bases). In DNA, the CDR3 is TGTGCCAGCAGCCCCCTGGGGGGTTTATCCGGGGAGCTGTTTTTT. It yields the protein CASSPLGGLSGELFF.